These T cell receptor beta chains were read from a single sample in a study of human T cells and chemical hapten exposure. TCRdb redid the calling of the RACE reads with MiXCR, one entry per CDR3 protein. The sample lists approximately 87,000 distinct CDR3 sequences; approximately 10% were seen once. This sample comprised whole blood, obtained in connection with sensitization to the hapten diphenylcyclopropenone (DPC). These receptors originate from a woman in her 40s with alopecia areata. Some clones in this sample may be carry-over from other donors' samples. CDR3s include the opening cysteine and the closing phenylalanine or tryptophan. Fields, in order: J gene, V gene, clone size, D gene, CDR3 protein, CDR3 DNA. D genes are given only for firm matches. Clone sizes are given selectively: once, few, many, or a class where the clone is expanded.

>TRBJ2-7|TRBV6-2/TRBV6-3|-|-
CASSYSGSRTYEQYF
TGTGCCAGCAGTTACTCCGGGTCCAGGACCTACGAGCAGTACTTC
>TRBJ1-1|TRBV28|many|TRBD1
CASSSPRTGYLMNTEAFF
TGTGCCAGCAGTTCGCCCCGGACAGGGTATCTAATGAACACTGAAGCTTTCTTT
>TRBJ2-5|TRBV7-3|-|-
CASSLNFGETQYF
TGTGCCAGCAGCTTGAATTTCGGCGAGACCCAGTACTTC
>TRBJ1-1|TRBV11-2|few|-
CASSWGSEVFF
TGTGCCAGCAGCTGGGGGAGTGAAGTTTTCTTT
>TRBJ2-2|TRBV4-2|-|TRBD2
CASSQDYRRASGGSGERCFF
TGTGCCAGCAGCCAAGATTACCGGCGGGCTAGCGGGGGGTCCGGGGAGCGCTGTTTTTTT
>TRBJ2-1|TRBV5-4|once|-
CASSLGGRTRDEQFF
TGTGCCAGCAGCTTGGGAGGGAGGACCAGGGATGAGCAGTTCTTC
>TRBJ2-3|TRBV9|-|-
CASSVVESLRGTDTQYF
TGTGCCAGCAGCGTAGTGGAGAGTCTTCGCGGCACAGATACGCAGTATTTT
>TRBJ1-1|TRBV29-1|few|-
CSVHDWQAFF
TGCAGCGTCCACGACTGGCAAGCTTTCTTT
>TRBJ2-2|TRBV3-1|many|-
CASSQGSGELFF
TGTGCCAGCAGCCAAGGGTCCGGGGAGCTGTTTTTT
>TRBJ1-1|TRBV12-3/TRBV12-4|-|-
CASSLAWSGVRRGNTEAFF
TGTGCCAGCAGTTTAGCGTGGAGTGGGGTAAGGAGGGGGAACACTGAAGCTTTCTTT
>TRBJ1-2|TRBV5-4|few|TRBD1
CASSPGQGGTNYGYTF
TGTGCCAGCAGCCCAGGACAGGGGGGGACTAACTATGGCTACACCTTC
>TRBJ2-3|TRBV29-1|few|-
CSARLGSDTDTQYF
TGCAGCGCCCGTCTTGGGTCAGACACAGATACGCAGTATTTT
>TRBJ2-7|TRBV19|-|-
CASSGVPPNEQYF
TGTGCCAGTAGTGGGGTTCCACCCAACGAGCAGTACTTC
>TRBJ1-3|TRBV7-6|-|TRBD1
CASSQDRGHTIYF
TGTGCCAGCAGCCAGGACAGGGGGCACACCATATATTTT
>TRBJ1-2|TRBV4-2|few|TRBD1
CASSSSTRTGTNYGYTF
TGTGCCAGCAGCTCCTCAACCCGGACAGGGACCAACTATGGCTACACCTTC
>TRBJ2-1|TRBV12-3/TRBV12-4|-|TRBD2
CASSIAGGPNEQFF
TGTGCCAGCAGTATAGCGGGAGGGCCGAATGAGCAGTTCTTC
>TRBJ2-1|TRBV11-3|-|-
CASSLVSARAYNEQFF
TGTGCCAGCAGCTTAGTTTCAGCGAGGGCTTACAATGAGCAGTTCTTC
>TRBJ2-1|TRBV5-5|-|TRBD2
CATSGTSDPRNEQFF
TGTGCCACCTCCGGGACTAGCGACCCCCGGAATGAGCAGTTCTTC
>TRBJ2-2|TRBV24-1|many|-
CATSDQRSPGTGELFF
TGTGCCACCAGTGACCAGCGGTCCCCCGGTACCGGGGAGCTGTTTTTT
>TRBJ1-6|TRBV5-4|many|-
CASSLVGGDSPLHF
TGTGCCAGCAGCTTGGTCGGAGGAGATTCACCCCTCCACTTT
>TRBJ2-3|TRBV20-1|many|-
CSARNTRSASDTQYF
TGCAGTGCTAGAAACACAAGATCGGCCTCAGATACGCAGTATTTT
>TRBJ2-7|TRBV20-1|many|TRBD2
CSARSPLAGDNYEQYF
TGCAGTGCTAGATCCCCCCTAGCGGGAGATAACTACGAGCAGTACTTC
>TRBJ1-1|TRBV2|few|-
CASPRGATNTEAFF
TGTGCCAGCCCCCGGGGGGCCACAAACACTGAAGCTTTCTTT
>TRBJ1-2|TRBV30|few|-
CAWSTAPGGYTF
TGTGCCTGGAGTACCGCCCCGGGCGGCTACACCTTC
>TRBJ2-2|TRBV7-2|-|-
CASSLLGARNTGELFF
TGTGCCAGCAGCTTACTGGGGGCCCGAAACACCGGGGAGCTGTTTTTT
>TRBJ2-2|TRBV19|many|TRBD2
CATRLAGGSGELFF
TGTGCCACGCGGCTAGCGGGAGGTTCCGGGGAGCTGTTTTTT
>TRBJ2-7|TRBV18|-|TRBD2
CASSPMASGTHYEQYF
TGTGCCAGCTCACCAATGGCTAGCGGGACTCACTACGAGCAGTACTTC
>TRBJ1-5|TRBV12-3/TRBV12-4|-|-
CASSFSVSGQPQHF
TGTGCCAGCAGTTTTTCCGTTAGTGGGCAGCCCCAGCATTTT
>TRBJ1-1|TRBV3-1|-|TRBD1
CASSHGQGSRAFF
TGTGCCAGCAGCCACGGACAGGGAAGCAGAGCTTTCTTT
>TRBJ2-7|TRBV18|many|TRBD1
CASSPDRAEQYF
TGTGCCAGCTCACCTGACAGGGCCGAGCAGTACTTC
>TRBJ1-2|TRBV11-1|few|TRBD1
CASSTWTGRGYTF
TGTGCCAGCAGCACCTGGACAGGGAGAGGCTACACCTTC
>TRBJ1-4|TRBV15|many|-
CATSTYRPTGTTNEKLFF
TGTGCCACCAGCACTTATCGACCAACAGGGACAACTAATGAAAAACTGTTTTTT
>TRBJ2-2|TRBV2|many|-
CASSQRTKANTGELFF
TGTGCCAGCAGTCAAAGGACTAAGGCGAACACCGGGGAGCTGTTTTTT
>TRBJ2-1|TRBV7-2|many|-
CASSLVGPAGNEQFF
TGTGCCAGCAGCTTAGTAGGGCCGGCGGGGAATGAGCAGTTCTTC
>TRBJ2-5|TRBV2|many|TRBD2
CASSAGLAQETQYF
TGTGCCAGCAGTGCGGGACTAGCCCAAGAGACCCAGTACTTC
>TRBJ1-3|TRBV7-2|-|TRBD1
CASSRDRTGNTIYF
TGTGCCAGCAGCCGGGACAGGACTGGAAACACCATATATTTT
>TRBJ2-2|TRBV20-1|many|-
CSADGGRAGELFF
TGCAGTGCTGACGGGGGACGGGCCGGGGAGCTGTTTTTT
>TRBJ2-6|TRBV5-1|-|-
CASSLEAAGANVLTF
TGCGCCAGCAGCTTGGAAGCCGCTGGGGCCAACGTCCTGACTTTC
>TRBJ2-6|TRBV29-1|-|TRBD1
CSVKDWTGPPSGANVLTF
TGCAGCGTTAAAGATTGGACAGGGCCCCCCTCTGGGGCCAACGTCCTGACTTTC
>TRBJ1-1|TRBV5-8|-|TRBD1
CASSPGTGDPNTEAFF
TGTGCCAGCAGCCCAGGGACAGGGGACCCGAACACTGAAGCTTTCTTT
>TRBJ1-2|TRBV4-3|few|TRBD1
CASSQAGQGPLESYTF
TGCGCCAGCAGCCAAGCCGGACAGGGGCCCCTAGAAAGCTACACCTTC
>TRBJ1-1|TRBV28|many|-
CASSLAWGSGNTEAFF
TGTGCCAGCAGTTTAGCGTGGGGGTCGGGGAACACTGAAGCTTTCTTT
>TRBJ1-6|TRBV4-3|-|TRBD1
CASSPADRVGSPLHF
TGCGCCAGCAGCCCAGCAGACAGGGTAGGATCACCCCTCCACTTT
>TRBJ1-4|TRBV6-1|few|-
CASSGSGGYEKLFF
TGTGCCAGCAGTGGGTCGGGGGGTTACGAAAAACTGTTTTTT
>TRBJ1-5|TRBV6-2/TRBV6-3|many|-
CASSEDSSNQPQHF
TGTGCCAGCAGTGAGGACAGCAGCAATCAGCCCCAGCATTTT
>TRBJ1-2|TRBV2|-|-
CASSSTDYGYTF
TGTGCCAGCTCTTCCACAGACTATGGCTACACCTTC
>TRBJ2-7|TRBV20-1|many|-
CSANFVGAQYF
TGCAGTGCTAACTTCGTAGGGGCGCAGTACTTC
>TRBJ2-2|TRBV7-2|-|-
CASSPWGFRELFF
TGTGCCAGCAGCCCCTGGGGGTTTAGGGAGCTGTTTTTT
>TRBJ1-1|TRBV12-3/TRBV12-4|-|-
CASSLASRSTEAFF
TGTGCCAGCAGTTTAGCCAGTCGTTCCACTGAAGCTTTCTTT
>TRBJ2-3|TRBV11-2|many|TRBD2
CASTKAGEAQYF
TGTGCCAGCACCAAAGCGGGAGAGGCGCAGTATTTT
>TRBJ1-1|TRBV29-1|few|-
CSVEAGKLNTEAFF
TGCAGCGTTGAGGCGGGCAAATTGAACACTGAAGCTTTCTTT
>TRBJ1-1|TRBV20-1|-|-
CSARGETGYRTEAFF
TGCAGTGCTAGAGGGGAAACAGGGTACCGCACTGAAGCTTTCTTT
>TRBJ1-1|TRBV20-1|-|-
CSARKPRGGTEAFF
TGCAGTGCTAGAAAACCGCGAGGTGGGACTGAAGCTTTCTTT
>TRBJ1-5|TRBV6-2/TRBV6-3|few|TRBD1
CASSHGGQINQPQHF
TGTGCCAGCAGCCATGGGGGACAGATCAATCAGCCCCAGCATTTT
>TRBJ2-3|TRBV9|many|TRBD1
CASTEGTGTPDTQYF
TGTGCCAGCACAGAAGGGACAGGGACCCCAGATACGCAGTATTTT